This T cell receptor beta chain was found in a study of response to subunit inactivated influenza vaccine. V gave up 0 bases and J gave up 5 bases; unmatched junction bases: 9. The CDR3 consists of 16 residues. Germline V gene lookup returns CDR1 SQVTM and CDR2 ANQGSEA. TCRdb passed the RT-PCR reads through MiXCR, listing each CDR3 protein once. This sample carries around 850,000 distinct CDR3 sequences, around 18% of them seen once, and the ten largest clones take roughly 10%. V and J are TRBV29-1 and TRBJ2-1; 8 positions agree with TRBD2. This clonotype was sampled from a man in his forties or fifties who received an inactivated influenza vaccine. The sequences come from PBMCs from blood, collected more than 4 days after vaccination. The CDR3 coding sequence is TGCAGCGTTGAAGAACGAGCGGGAGCGATAAACAATGAGCAGTTCTTC. This sequence encodes CSVEERAGAINNEQFF.